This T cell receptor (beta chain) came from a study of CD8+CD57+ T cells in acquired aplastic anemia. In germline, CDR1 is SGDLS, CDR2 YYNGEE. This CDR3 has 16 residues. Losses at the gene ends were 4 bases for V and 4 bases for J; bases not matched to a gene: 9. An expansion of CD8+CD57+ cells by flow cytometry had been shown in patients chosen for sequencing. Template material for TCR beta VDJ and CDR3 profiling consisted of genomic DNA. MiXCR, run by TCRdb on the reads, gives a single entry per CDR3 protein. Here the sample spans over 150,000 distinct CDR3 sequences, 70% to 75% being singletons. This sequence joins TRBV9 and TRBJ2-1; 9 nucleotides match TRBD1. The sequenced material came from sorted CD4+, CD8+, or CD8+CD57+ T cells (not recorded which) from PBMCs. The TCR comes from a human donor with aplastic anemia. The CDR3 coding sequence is TGTGCCAGCAGCTTGAGGGGACAGGGAGGGTACAATGAGCAGTTCTTC. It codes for CASSLRGQGGYNEQFF.